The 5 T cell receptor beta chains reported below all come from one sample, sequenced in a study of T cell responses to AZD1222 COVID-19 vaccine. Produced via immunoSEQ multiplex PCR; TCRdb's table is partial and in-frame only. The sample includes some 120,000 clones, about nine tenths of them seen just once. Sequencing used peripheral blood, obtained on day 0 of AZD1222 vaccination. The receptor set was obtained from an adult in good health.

In DNA, the CDR3 is TGCGCCAGCAGCGTTAGCCTTTCCTACGAGCAGTACTTC. This translates into CASSVSLSYEQYF. The rearrangement links TRBV5-1 to TRBJ2-7, with D unclear. Per germline, CDR1 SGHRS and CDR2 YFSETQ. This CDR3 is 13 amino acids long. With 4 bases removed from V and 1 base from J, the gap between germline ends came to 9 bases.

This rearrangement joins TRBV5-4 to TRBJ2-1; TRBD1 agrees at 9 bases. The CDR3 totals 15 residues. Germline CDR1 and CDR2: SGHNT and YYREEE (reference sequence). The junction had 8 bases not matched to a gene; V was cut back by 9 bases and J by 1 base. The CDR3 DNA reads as TGTGCCACCCTTCTAGGACAGGGGTCCTACAATGAGCAGTTCTTC. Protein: CATLLGQGSYNEQFF.

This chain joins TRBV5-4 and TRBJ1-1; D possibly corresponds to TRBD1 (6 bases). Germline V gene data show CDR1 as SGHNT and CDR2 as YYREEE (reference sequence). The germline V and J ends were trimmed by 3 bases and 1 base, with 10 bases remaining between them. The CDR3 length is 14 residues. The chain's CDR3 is CASSSQGRNTEAFF. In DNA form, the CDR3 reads TGTGCCAGCAGCTCACAGGGCCGGAACACTGAAGCTTTCTTT. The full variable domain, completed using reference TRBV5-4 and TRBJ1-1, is ETGVTQSPTHLIKTRGQQVTLRCSSQSGHNTVSWYQQALGQGPQFIFQYYREEENGRGNFPPRFSGLQFPNYSSELNVNALELDDSALYLCASSSQGRNTEAFFGQGTRLTVV.

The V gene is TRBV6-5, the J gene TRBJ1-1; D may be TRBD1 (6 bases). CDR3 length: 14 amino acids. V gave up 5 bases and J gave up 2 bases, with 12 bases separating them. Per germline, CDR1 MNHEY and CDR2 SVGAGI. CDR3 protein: CASSTDRINTEAFF. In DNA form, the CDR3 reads TGTGCCAGCAGTACCGACAGGATTAACACTGAAGCTTTCTTT.

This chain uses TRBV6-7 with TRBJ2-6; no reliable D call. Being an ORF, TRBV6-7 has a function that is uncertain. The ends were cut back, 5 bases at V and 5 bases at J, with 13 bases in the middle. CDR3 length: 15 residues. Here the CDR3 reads CASSNLQSRANVLTF. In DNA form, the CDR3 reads TGTGCCAGCAGTAATTTACAAAGTCGGGCCAACGTCCTGACTTTC.